Listed below are T cell receptor beta chains from one sample, sequenced in a study of technical replicates of blood from several donors. The repertoire was sequenced with immunoSEQ multiplex PCR; TCRdb's copy has only in-frame clones and lacks some. The sample carries tens of thousands of clones, 75% to 95% recorded once. The material sequenced was T cells isolated from PBMCs. The receptors were sampled from a human donor in good health. Both conserved end residues are part of each CDR3.

>14|TRBJ2-4|TRBV6-5
CASRLGLGKNIQYF
>14|TRBJ1-1|TRBV5-1
CASSYTGGSTEAFF
>16|TRBJ2-7|TRBV6-5
CASSYASTGGSYEQYF
>14|TRBJ2-1|TRBV29-1
CSVEGVKRYNEQFF
>16|TRBJ2-1|TRBV27
CASSWAGLSFGNEQFF
>14|TRBJ2-1|TRBV7-3
CASSFYSSGEEQFF
>17|TRBJ2-7|TRBV18
CASSGPHRDREVGEQYF
>18|TRBJ2-5|TRBV5-1
CASSLGGHRGQGPATQYF
>17|TRBJ1-2|TRBV7-8
CASSFRGYSDSSYGYTF
>15|TRBJ2-7|TRBV9
CASSGSSALGYEQYF
>14|TRBJ2-3|TRBV10-3
CAIKREGPTDTQYF
>13|TRBJ2-3|TRBV19
CASSWRATDTQYF
>14|TRBJ1-1|TRBV6-6
CASSQFRVQTEAFF
>17|TRBJ2-3|TRBV28
CASKTDILSPSTDTQYF
>15|TRBJ1-2|TRBV7-8
CASSSKTGDQYGYTF
>14|TRBJ2-3|TRBV7-6
CASSLKLYTDTQYF
>16|TRBJ2-7|TRBV27
CASSLLASTGAHEQYF
>12|TRBJ1-1|TRBV9
CASSARGTEAFF
>14|TRBJ1-2|TRBV5-1
CASSLVAGGDGYTF
>17|TRBJ2-2|TRBV10-1
CASSGFLRRENTGELFF
>13|TRBJ1-2|TRBV6-1
CASRAYAGDIYTF
>14|TRBJ1-3|TRBV28
CASSLTGPGNTIYF
>14|TRBJ1-2|TRBV4-1
CASSQEVTTYGYTF
>14|TRBJ1-2|TRBV10-3
CAARREGQIYGYTF
>14|TRBJ2-1|TRBV12-5
CASGLVPGDSEQFF
>13|TRBJ1-2|TRBV27
CASSRDMLVPYTF
>13|TRBJ2-5|TRBV12-5
CASGLSGSETQYF
>14|TRBJ1-4|TRBV5-6
CASSSDRGPKKLFF
>14|TRBJ2-7|TRBV9
CASSVGQATYEQYF
>15|TRBJ1-1|TRBV11-2
CASSLVTGVRTEAFF
>13|TRBJ2-1|TRBV7-8
CASSSTRDNEQFF
>13|TRBJ2-2|TRBV28
CASGGYATGELFF
>15|TRBJ1-4|TRBV5-1
CASSSTGTGIEKLFF
>18|TRBJ2-3|TRBV14
CASSASSLAGVSTDTQYF
>16|TRBJ1-1|TRBV6-6
CASSYSPREPGPEAFF
>16|TRBJ2-4|TRBV2
CASSQTGPFGKNIQYF
>16|TRBJ1-2|TRBV6-5
CASSYDRQGFGYGYTF
>13|TRBJ1-3|TRBV18
CASSPNRGDTIYF
>17|TRBJ1-6|TRBV7-9
CASSLGPEQGPDSPLHF
>11|TRBJ2-3|TRBV6-5
CASTSGGTQYF
>13|TRBJ1-5|TRBV29-1
CSVEAGVGQPQHF
>13|TRBJ2-1|TRBV9
CASSVVTSGEQFF
>13|TRBJ1-5|TRBV7-2
CASSLGRNQPQHF
>17|TRBJ2-5|TRBV4-2
CASSQDLASGRLETQYF
>13|TRBJ2-2|TRBV19
CASSYSGTGELFF